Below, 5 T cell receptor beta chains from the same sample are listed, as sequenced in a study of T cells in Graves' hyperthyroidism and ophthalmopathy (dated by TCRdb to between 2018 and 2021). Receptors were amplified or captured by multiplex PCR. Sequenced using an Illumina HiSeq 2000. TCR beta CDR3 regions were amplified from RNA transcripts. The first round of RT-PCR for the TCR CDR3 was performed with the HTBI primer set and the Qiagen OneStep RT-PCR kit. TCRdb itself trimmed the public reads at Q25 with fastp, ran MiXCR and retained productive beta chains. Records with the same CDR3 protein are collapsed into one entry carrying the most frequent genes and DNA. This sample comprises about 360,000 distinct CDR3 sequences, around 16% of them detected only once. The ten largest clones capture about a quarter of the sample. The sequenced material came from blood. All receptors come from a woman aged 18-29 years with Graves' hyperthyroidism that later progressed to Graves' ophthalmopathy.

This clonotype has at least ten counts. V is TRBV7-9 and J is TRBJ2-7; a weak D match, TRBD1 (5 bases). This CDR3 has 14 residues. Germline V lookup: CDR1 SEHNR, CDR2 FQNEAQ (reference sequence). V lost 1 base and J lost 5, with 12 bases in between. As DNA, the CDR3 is TGTGCCAGCAGCTTAGGGGCAGGGCAAGACGAGCAGTACTTC. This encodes CASSLGAGQDEQYF.

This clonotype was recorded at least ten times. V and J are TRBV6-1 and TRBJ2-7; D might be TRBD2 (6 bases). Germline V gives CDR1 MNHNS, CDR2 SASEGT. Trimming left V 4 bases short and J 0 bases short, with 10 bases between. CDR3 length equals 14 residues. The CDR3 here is CASSGTGSSYEQYF. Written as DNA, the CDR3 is TGTGCCAGCAGTGGGACCGGGAGCTCCTACGAGCAGTACTTC.

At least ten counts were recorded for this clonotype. CDR3 region: CASVDGRGGDTQYF. The CDR3 bases are TGCGCCAGCGTCGACGGGAGGGGGGGAGATACGCAGTATTTT. J is TRBJ2-3 and V is TRBV5-1; 8 bases match TRBD2. Losses at the gene ends were 7 bases for V and 5 bases for J; bases not matched to a gene: 9. The CDR3 consists of 14 residues. Germline V CDR1 and CDR2: SGHRS, YFSETQ.

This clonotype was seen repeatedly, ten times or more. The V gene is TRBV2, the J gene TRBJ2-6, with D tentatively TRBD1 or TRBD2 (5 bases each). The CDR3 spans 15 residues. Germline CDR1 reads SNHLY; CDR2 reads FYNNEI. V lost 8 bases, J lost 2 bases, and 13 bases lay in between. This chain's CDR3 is CASGQAVAGANVLTF. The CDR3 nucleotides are TGTGCCAGCGGACAAGCGGTCGCTGGGGCCAACGTCCTGACTTTC.

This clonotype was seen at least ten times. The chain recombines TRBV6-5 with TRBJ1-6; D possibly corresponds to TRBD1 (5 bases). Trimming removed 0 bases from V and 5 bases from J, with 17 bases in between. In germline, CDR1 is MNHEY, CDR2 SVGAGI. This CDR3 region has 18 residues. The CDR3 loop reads CASSYSSRERWDNSPLHF. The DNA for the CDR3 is TGTGCCAGCAGTTACTCGTCCAGGGAGCGGTGGGATAATTCACCCCTCCACTTT.